These T cell receptor beta chains were read from a single sample in a study of blood T cell repertoires in COVID-19. Assay used: immunoSEQ multiplex PCR; TCRdb lists only in-frame clones, some missing. Of 100,000 to 120,000 clones in the sample, around four fifths are singletons; the top ten hold approximately 17%. Sequencing input: peripheral blood. The receptors originated from a woman in her fifties or sixties with acute or convalescent COVID-19. Each CDR3 is given with its conserved first and last residue. Each record gives: V gene, D gene, J gene, clone size, CDR3 DNA, CDR3 protein. A D gene is named only where the DNA matches it firmly. Clone size is not always given. Where it is, it says once, few, many or a class for expanded clones.

>TRBV9|TRBD2|TRBJ2-7|-
TGTGCCAGCAACCAGGGAGGGCTAGCTAAAGAGCAGTACTTC
CASNQGGLAKEQYF
>TRBV7-6|TRBD2|TRBJ2-3|-
TGTGCCAGCAGCTTAAGCGGGGGGGCCGGAGATACGCAGTATTTT
CASSLSGGAGDTQYF
>TRBV4-3|-|TRBJ1-2|once
TGCGCCAGCAGCCAAGATCACAGAAACTATGGCTACACCTTC
CASSQDHRNYGYTF
>TRBV19|-|TRBJ2-6|-
TGTGCCAGTAGCCCGACTTCGGCCAACGTCCTGACTTTC
CASSPTSANVLTF
>TRBV5-4|TRBD2|TRBJ2-2|-
TGTGCCAGCAGCCCGGACGGGCTAGCGGGGAACACCGGGGAGCTGTTTTTT
CASSPDGLAGNTGELFF
>TRBV18|-|TRBJ2-5|few
TGTGCCAGCTCACCAAACCAGGGTTATGAGACCCAGTACTTC
CASSPNQGYETQYF
>TRBV12-3/TRBV12-4|-|TRBJ2-7|-
TGTGCCAGCAGTTTAGGTCAGAACTACGAGCAGTACTTC
CASSLGQNYEQYF
>TRBV6-5|-|TRBJ1-5|-
TGTGCCAGCCTCCTTCAGAGCAATCAGCCCCAGCATTTT
CASLLQSNQPQHF
>TRBV9|-|TRBJ2-3|-
TGTGCCAGCAGCGTAGGAGGGGGAGATACGCAGTATTTT
CASSVGGGDTQYF
>TRBV4-1|TRBD1|TRBJ2-7|-
TGCGCCAGCACCCCGACCGGGACAGGGAGGTACGAGCAGTACTTC
CASTPTGTGRYEQYF
>TRBV19|TRBD1|TRBJ1-2|-
TGTGCCAGTAGTATAGGGACAGGGTTTGGCTATGGCTACACCTTC
CASSIGTGFGYGYTF
>TRBV11-1|TRBD1|TRBJ1-2|-
TGTGCCAGCAGCTCGTCCCCGGGACAGGGGGCCGCTGGCTACACCTTC
CASSSSPGQGAAGYTF
>TRBV20-1|-|TRBJ2-2|few
TGCAGTGCTAGTCCCGCGAACACCGGGGAGCTGTTTTTT
CSASPANTGELFF
>TRBV7-2|TRBD1|TRBJ1-6|-
TGTGCCAGCAGCCAGGGACAGGGGGCCGGTAATTCACCCCTCCACTTT
CASSQGQGAGNSPLHF
>TRBV7-9|-|TRBJ2-4|-
TGTGCCAGCAGCCCAAGGGGGGGAGGCAAAAACATTCAGTACTTC
CASSPRGGGKNIQYF
>TRBV11-1|-|TRBJ2-3|-
TGTGCCAGCAGCTTAGTAGGCAGGAGCACAGATACGCAGTATTTT
CASSLVGRSTDTQYF
>TRBV11-2|-|TRBJ2-3|-
TGTGCCAGCAGCGGTGGGGCCGATGGAGGCACAGATACGCAGTATTTT
CASSGGADGGTDTQYF
>TRBV7-9|TRBD2|TRBJ2-5|-
TGTGCCAGCAGCACCCCGACTAGCGGGGTAGGTGAGACCCAGTACTTC
CASSTPTSGVGETQYF
>TRBV5-1|-|TRBJ1-1|-
TGCGCCAGCAGCTTGGTGGCGGGCGTGAACACTGAAGCTTTCTTT
CASSLVAGVNTEAFF
>TRBV18|-|TRBJ2-7|-
TGTGCCAGCTCACCCCCCTCGGGAACCTACGAGCAGTACTTC
CASSPPSGTYEQYF
>TRBV6-1|-|TRBJ1-3|-
TGTGCCAGCAGTGACCCCAGGGTGAACACCATATATTTT
CASSDPRVNTIYF
>TRBV5-1|-|TRBJ2-7|-
TGCGCCAGCAGCCAGGGGGGTTACGAGCAGTACTTC
CASSQGGYEQYF
>TRBV20-1|TRBD1|TRBJ2-7|-
TGCAGTGCTAGTTACGGGACAGTGGACGAGCAGTACTTC
CSASYGTVDEQYF
>TRBV5-1|-|TRBJ2-2|-
TGCGCCAGCAGCGCGCTGGGGGGAGGAACCGGGGAGCTGTTTTTT
CASSALGGGTGELFF
>TRBV10-3|TRBD1|TRBJ2-3|many
TGTGCCATCAGTCGAGGGGACAGAGGGGTCGGGGCAGATACGCAGTATTTT
CAISRGDRGVGADTQYF
>TRBV25-1|-|TRBJ2-7|-
TGTGCCAGCAGTGACCTCAGGGGATACGAGCAGTACTTC
CASSDLRGYEQYF
>TRBV5-4|TRBD1|TRBJ2-7|-
TGTGCCAGCAGCTCCAAGACCGGGACAGGGGGCCCCTTTTACGAGCAGTACTTC
CASSSKTGTGGPFYEQYF
>TRBV7-2|TRBD2|TRBJ2-6|-
TGTGCCAGCAGCTTAGCAGGGGCGGGGGGGCTATATGGGGCCAACGTCCTGACTTTC
CASSLAGAGGLYGANVLTF
>TRBV24-1|-|TRBJ1-1|-
TGTGCCACCAGTGACAAGACAGGGAACACTGAAGCTTTCTTT
CATSDKTGNTEAFF
>TRBV4-3|-|TRBJ1-2|-
TGCGCCAGCAGCCAAGACCCCACAGGGTTCTATGGCTACACCTTC
CASSQDPTGFYGYTF
>TRBV11-3|-|TRBJ1-5|-
TGTGCCAGCAGCACGGACACAAATCAGCCCCAGCATTTT
CASSTDTNQPQHF
>TRBV25-1|TRBD1|TRBJ1-2|-
TGTGCCAGCAGTGAATCCTCGGGACAGGGAACCTATGGCTACACCTTC
CASSESSGQGTYGYTF
>TRBV2|-|TRBJ1-5|-
TGTGCCAGCAGTCGACAGGCGGGGGACAATCAGCCCCAGCATTTT
CASSRQAGDNQPQHF
>TRBV2|-|TRBJ1-2|-
TGTGCCAGCCGCAGGGTGAGCTATGGCTACACCTTC
CASRRVSYGYTF
>TRBV27|-|TRBJ2-1|-
TGTGCCAGCAGTTTGGACATCATTGGGGCCATACAGTTCTTC
CASSLDIIGAIQFF
>TRBV5-4|-|TRBJ2-5|-
TGTGCCAGCAGCTTGGACTCGATAGAGACCCAGTACTTC
CASSLDSIETQYF
>TRBV4-3|-|TRBJ2-5|-
TGCGCCAGCAGCCAACGGGAGGGGGCTGGAGAGACCCAGTACTTC
CASSQREGAGETQYF
>TRBV28|TRBD2|TRBJ2-7|-
TGTGCCAGCAGAAATTTGGCGGGGGGTTACGAGCAGTACTTC
CASRNLAGGYEQYF
>TRBV5-4|-|TRBJ1-2|-
TGTGCCAGCAGCCCCCCGGACAGTGGCTACACCTTC
CASSPPDSGYTF
>TRBV2|TRBD1|TRBJ1-6|once
TGTGCCAGCAGTTCGCTCACAGGGGGAGATTCACCCCTCCACTTT
CASSSLTGGDSPLHF
>TRBV7-2|-|TRBJ1-6|-
TGTGCCAGCAGCTTAGCGGTTGGGAGAAATTCACCCCTCCACTTT
CASSLAVGRNSPLHF
>TRBV2|TRBD1|TRBJ1-4|-
TGTGCCAGCAGTCCGACAGGGGGAGAAAAACTGTTTTTT
CASSPTGGEKLFF
>TRBV6-5|TRBD1|TRBJ2-3|-
TGTGCCAGCAGTCGGGACAGGGCAGCAGATACGCAGTATTTT
CASSRDRAADTQYF
>TRBV11-2|TRBD1|TRBJ1-5|-
TGTGCCAGCAGCTTTGGGACAGGGGACAATCAGCCCCAGCATTTT
CASSFGTGDNQPQHF
>TRBV5-6|TRBD2|TRBJ2-1|once
TGTGCCAGCAGCGATCTAGCGGATGAGCAGTTCTTC
CASSDLADEQFF
>TRBV19|TRBD1|TRBJ2-7|-
TGTGCCAGTAGTAGGGACAGGGAATTCGAGCAGTACTTC
CASSRDREFEQYF
>TRBV5-1|TRBD1|TRBJ1-4|-
TGCGCCAGCAGCGGACAGGGCGGAGAGAATGAAAAACTGTTTTTT
CASSGQGGENEKLFF
>TRBV4-3|TRBD1|TRBJ2-7|-
TGCGCCAGCAGCCAGGACCGGGACAGGCCCTACGAGCAGTACTTC
CASSQDRDRPYEQYF
>TRBV3-1/TRBV3-2|TRBD2|TRBJ2-7|few
TGTGCCAGCAGCCCCAGGCGGGGGGGCAGGAACGAGCAGTACTTC
CASSPRRGGRNEQYF
>TRBV18|-|TRBJ1-5|-
TGTGCCAGCTCGCCTGGGCGGGGTGGCAATCAGCCCCAGCATTTT
CASSPGRGGNQPQHF
>TRBV15|-|TRBJ2-4|few
TGTGCCACCAGCAGATCAGGAGGGAATCACCCTAAGTACTTC
CATSRSGGNHPKYF
>TRBV6-2/TRBV6-3|-|TRBJ2-3|-
TGTGCCAGCAGTTACTCATCAGGGGGGTTCACAGATACGCAGTATTTT
CASSYSSGGFTDTQYF
>TRBV12-3/TRBV12-4|-|TRBJ2-7|-
TGTGCCAGCAGTTTCGGGGGACCCAACGAGCAGTACTTC
CASSFGGPNEQYF
>TRBV19|-|TRBJ1-2|once
TGTGCCAGTAGTATAACGCGTGGGCAGGCTAGGGGCTATGGCTACACCTTC
CASSITRGQARGYGYTF